The rows below give T cell receptor beta chains drawn from one sample of a study of control samples from healthy donors and cancer patients. Libraries were prepared by immunoSEQ multiplex PCR; TCRdb keeps only in-frame clonotypes and omits some of them. The sample lists 390,000 or so clones, around 90% occurring once. The specimen was PBMCs. The receptors here all came from a man aged 35-49 years with head and neck cancer. CDR3s include the opening cysteine and the closing phenylalanine or tryptophan. D genes are given only for firm matches. Some rows have no size entry. The others give once, few or many, or a class for an expanded clone.

v_gene,d_gene,j_gene,abundance,CDR3aa,CDR3nt
TRBV4-1,TRBD1,TRBJ1-4,-,CASSQTGTVYEKLFF,TGCGCCAGCAGCCAAACCGGGACAGTTTATGAAAAACTGTTTTTT
TRBV19,-,TRBJ1-3,-,CATQTPRDRIRGNTIYF,TGTGCCACCCAAACACCCCGGGACCGAATACGGGGAAACACCATATATTTT
TRBV28,TRBD1,TRBJ1-2,once,CASSLFSGQGRGGNYGYTF,TGTGCCAGCAGTTTATTTTCGGGACAGGGAAGAGGCGGCAACTATGGCTACACCTTC
TRBV9,-,TRBJ1-6,-,CASSVEINSPLHF,TGTGCCAGCAGCGTAGAAATTAATTCACCCCTCCACTTT
TRBV5-1,TRBD2,TRBJ2-5,-,CASSLGLSGGRETQYF,TGCGCCAGCAGCTTGGGACTAAGCGGGGGGAGAGAGACCCAGTACTTC
TRBV7-8,-,TRBJ2-1,-,CASSLGPTYNEQFF,TGTGCCAGCAGCCTAGGGCCGACCTACAATGAGCAGTTCTTC
TRBV14,-,TRBJ2-3,-,CASSLQPGRSTDTQYF,TGTGCCAGCAGCCTCCAGCCGGGTCGGAGCACAGATACGCAGTATTTT
TRBV6-2/TRBV6-3,TRBD1,TRBJ1-2,once,CASSNRGLYGYTF,TGTGCCAGCAGCAACAGGGGCCTCTATGGCTACACCTTC
TRBV28,TRBD1,TRBJ2-5,-,CASSRDSQETQYF,TGTGCCAGCAGTCGGGACAGCCAAGAGACCCAGTACTTC
TRBV5-1,-,TRBJ2-3,-,CASSIIRESFTDTQYF,TGCGCCAGCAGCATTATACGGGAGTCCTTCACAGATACGCAGTATTTT
TRBV7-8,-,TRBJ2-1,-,CASSLEGGTVGHNEQFF,TGTGCCAGCAGCTTAGAGGGCGGGACAGTTGGCCACAATGAGCAGTTCTTC
TRBV10-3,-,TRBJ2-1,-,CAISAGNSFLSSYNEQFF,TGTGCCATCAGTGCCGGAAATTCCTTTTTGAGCTCCTACAATGAGCAGTTCTTC
TRBV6-5,-,TRBJ2-7,-,CASSSRGGGGRYEQYF,TGTGCCAGCAGTTCCCGAGGGGGAGGCGGTAGGTACGAGCAGTACTTC
TRBV3-1/TRBV3-2,-,TRBJ2-1,-,CASSLTAGSPADEQFF,TGTGCCAGCAGCCTGACAGCCGGCTCTCCGGCCGATGAGCAGTTCTTC
TRBV6-4,-,TRBJ2-1,-,CASSTGSDLFF,TGTGCCAGCAGTACAGGCTCCGATCTGTTCTTC
TRBV18,TRBD1,TRBJ1-2,-,CASSLTGTGENYGYTF,TGTGCCAGCTCACTAACCGGGACAGGGGAGAACTATGGCTACACCTTC
TRBV19,-,TRBJ1-1,-,CASSIDGNPNTEAFF,TGTGCCAGTAGTATCGACGGAAACCCGAACACTGAAGCTTTCTTT
TRBV19,-,TRBJ1-2,-,CASTQLGQPDGYTF,TGTGCCAGTACTCAATTGGGTCAGCCCGATGGCTACACCTTC
TRBV7-2,TRBD2,TRBJ2-3,-,CASSRLARNPDTQYF,TGTGCCAGCAGCAGACTAGCTCGAAATCCAGATACGCAGTATTTT
TRBV10-1,TRBD1,TRBJ2-5,-,CASSDGTEMTTETQYF,TGCGCCAGCAGTGACGGGACAGAGATGACAACGGAGACCCAGTACTTC
TRBV28,-,TRBJ1-1,once,CASSFRGIANTEAFF,TGTGCCAGCAGTTTTCGGGGAATAGCGAACACTGAAGCTTTCTTT
TRBV4-2,-,TRBJ2-1,-,CASSREPQAVAAIQFF,TGTGCCAGCAGCCGAGAACCCCAAGCCGTAGCGGCTATCCAGTTCTTC
TRBV6-5,TRBD1,TRBJ1-1,-,CASVFRQGGTEAFF,TGTGCCAGCGTTTTTCGACAGGGCGGGACTGAAGCTTTCTTT
TRBV5-1,-,TRBJ1-1,-,CASSHPDRPYTEAFF,TGCGCCAGCAGCCACCCCGACAGACCCTACACTGAAGCTTTCTTT
TRBV5-1,TRBD2,TRBJ2-1,-,CASSNGLAGNEQFF,TGCGCCAGCAGCAACGGACTAGCGGGAAATGAGCAGTTCTTC
TRBV30,TRBD2,TRBJ2-7,-,CAWSPYLGLAGPLDNLTYYEQYF,TGTGCCTGGAGTCCGTACTTAGGACTAGCGGGACCGCTCGACAATCTCACCTACTACGAGCAGTACTTC
TRBV11-3,-,TRBJ2-1,-,CASSLELSSYNEQFF,TGTGCCAGCAGCTTAGAGCTGAGCTCCTACAATGAGCAGTTCTTC
TRBV6-1,-,TRBJ1-2,-,CASSEFGVGYSNYGYTF,TGTGCCAGCAGTGAATTTGGGGTGGGGTATAGTAACTATGGCTACACCTTC
TRBV11-3,-,TRBJ2-3,-,CASSLLASTDTQYF,TGTGCCAGCAGCTTGTTGGCCAGCACAGATACGCAGTATTTT
TRBV9,-,TRBJ2-3,-,CASSSQIRGTQYF,TGTGCCAGCAGCAGCCAGATTAGGGGTACGCAGTATTTT
TRBV6-5,TRBD2,TRBJ2-5,-,CASSYSWGGETQYF,TGTGCCAGCAGTTACTCGTGGGGGGGAGAGACCCAGTACTTC
TRBV28,-,TRBJ1-1,-,CASRGRANTEAFF,TGTGCCAGCAGGGGCAGGGCGAACACTGAAGCTTTCTTT
TRBV5-1,TRBD1,TRBJ2-7,-,CASSPTGVGEQYF,TGCGCCAGCAGCCCCACAGGGGTAGGCGAGCAGTACTTC
TRBV7-3,TRBD2,TRBJ2-1,-,CASSSSGSYNEQFF,TGTGCCAGCAGCTCTAGCGGGAGCTACAATGAGCAGTTCTTC
TRBV9,-,TRBJ2-1,-,CASSGGTALYNEQFF,TGTGCCAGCAGCGGCGGGACAGCTCTCTACAATGAGCAGTTCTTC
TRBV21-1,-,TRBJ1-1,-,CASSKRGALNTEAFF,TGTGCCAGCAGCAAACGAGGGGCGCTGAACACTGAAGCTTTCTTT
TRBV9,-,TRBJ2-5,-,CASSVLATTSDETQYF,TGTGCCAGCAGCGTCCTCGCCACGACTAGTGACGAGACCCAGTACTTC
TRBV5-6,TRBD1,TRBJ1-2,-,CASSPGQGDYGYTF,TGTGCCAGCAGCCCAGGACAGGGCGACTATGGCTACACCTTC
TRBV28,-,TRBJ1-2,few,CASRSSGYTF,TGTGCCAGCCGTAGTAGCGGCTACACCTTC
TRBV19,-,TRBJ1-1,-,CASAGTQGTEAFF,TGTGCCAGTGCCGGGACCCAGGGGACTGAAGCTTTCTTT
TRBV5-5,TRBD2,TRBJ2-7,-,CASSFRSLVGGPAGEQYF,TGTGCCAGCAGCTTTCGGTCCTTAGTGGGAGGGCCTGCAGGCGAGCAGTACTTC
TRBV11-2,-,TRBJ1-1,-,CASSLGPGDTEAFF,TGTGCCAGCAGCTTAGGGCCCGGGGACACTGAAGCTTTCTTT
TRBV19,TRBD1,TRBJ2-7,-,CASSPGTGYEQYF,TGTGCCAGTAGTCCCGGGACAGGGTACGAGCAGTACTTC
TRBV30,-,TRBJ1-5,few,CAWTSLNSNQPQHF,TGTGCCTGGACCTCACTGAATAGCAATCAGCCCCAGCATTTT
TRBV5-4,-,TRBJ2-5,-,CASSLVGRGVQETQYF,TGTGCCAGCAGCTTGGTGGGCAGGGGTGTCCAAGAGACCCAGTACTTC
TRBV30,-,TRBJ1-5,-,CAWSRTNPRVDQPQHF,TGTGCCTGGAGTCGGACTAACCCCAGGGTAGATCAGCCCCAGCATTTT
TRBV6-2/TRBV6-3,-,TRBJ1-1,once,CASSYFPGVSLNYDEAFF,TGTGCCAGCAGTTACTTCCCCGGTGTCAGTCTTAACTACGATGAAGCTTTCTTT
TRBV5-1,TRBD1,TRBJ1-1,-,CASSLEDRADTEAFF,TGCGCCAGCAGCTTGGAGGACAGGGCCGACACTGAAGCTTTCTTT
TRBV19,-,TRBJ2-6,-,CASRIRRVSSGANVLTF,TGTGCCAGTAGGATTAGACGGGTCAGCTCTGGGGCCAACGTCCTGACTTTC
TRBV7-9,-,TRBJ1-1,-,CASSHDGGTEAFF,TGTGCCAGCAGCCACGACGGGGGCACTGAAGCTTTCTTT
TRBV15,TRBD1,TRBJ1-2,-,CATRPGQDYYGYTF,TGTGCCACCAGGCCGGGACAGGACTACTATGGCTACACCTTC